The next 27 T cell receptor beta chains were all read from a single sample in a study of Graves' ophthalmopathy and Graves' hyperthyroidism. Amplification targeted the TCR beta CDR3 regions, with RNA transcripts as the source material. First-round RT-PCR employed HTBI primers, with a second-round multiplex PCR after it. TCRdb reprocessed the multiplex PCR reads with MiXCR, giving one entry per CDR3 protein. The sample consists of a few hundred thousand distinct CDR3 sequences, about 17% of them appearing once. Sequenced: peripheral blood. The receptors here all came from an adult woman with stable Graves' hyperthyroidism.

This clonotype showed up many times. The chain has TRBV6-5 and TRBJ1-3, with unresolved D. The CDR3 loop spans 16 amino acids. Germline V gene lookup returns CDR1 MNHEY and CDR2 SVGAGI. V dropped 4 bases and J dropped 3 bases, with 16 bases sitting between them. CDR3 in DNA: TGTGCCAGCAGTTTCGGCAGTGCTACGGTTGGAAACACCATATATTTT. Protein product: CASSFGSATVGNTIYF.

This clonotype has at least ten counts. V gene TRBV28 combines with J gene TRBJ1-5; D may be TRBD1 (5 bases). This CDR3 has 17 residues. Germline CDR1 and CDR2: MDHEN and SYDVKM. Trimming removed 6 bases from V and 0 bases from J, with 18 bases in between. CDR3 sequence (DNA): TGTGCCAGCAGACTCTCTAGGTGGGGCTATAGCAATCAGCCCCAGCATTTT. This sequence encodes CASRLSRWGYSNQPQHF. Filled out from reference TRBV28 and TRBJ1-5, the complete variable domain reads DVKVTQSSRYLVKRTGEKVFLECVQDMDHENMFWYRQDPGLGLRLIYFSYDVKMKEKGDIPEGYSVSREKKERFSLILESASTNQTSMYLCASRLSRWGYSNQPQHFGDGTRLSIL.

At least ten counts were recorded for this clonotype. This chain links TRBV15 with TRBJ1-2; D gene ambiguous. CDR1 and CDR2 (germline): LNHNV, YYDKDF (reference sequence). The ends were cut back, 6 bases at V and 3 bases at J, with 11 bases in the middle. CDR3 length: 13 amino acids. Written as DNA, the CDR3 is TGTGCCACCAGTCGGACGTCACACTATGGCTACACCTTC. As protein: CATSRTSHYGYTF.

The table lists this clonotype with many counts. A read error may be the cause here, since a much bigger clone is one base away. The rearrangement links TRBV6-5 to TRBJ2-2; TRBD2 might be the D (5 bases). The germline V gene encodes CDR1 MNHEY and CDR2 SVGAGI. The CDR3 runs to 14 residues. CDR3 nucleotides: TGTGCCAGCAGTTACTCGACGGGATCCGGGGAGCTGCTTTTT. The encoded protein is CASSYSTGSGELLF.

This clonotype was recorded at least ten times. The rearrangement links TRBV20-1 to TRBJ1-1; TRBD1 matches 8 bases. Germline trimming cut 5 bases from V and 5 bases from J; bases unmatched to any gene: 13. In germline, CDR1 is DFQATT, CDR2 SNEGSKA (reference sequence). This CDR3 contains 15 residues. The CDR3 region has the DNA TGCAGTGCTGGCATTTTCGGGACAGGAAGTACTGAAGCTTTCTTT. It yields the protein CSAGIFGTGSTEAFF.

This clonotype has more than one count but fewer than ten. This sequence may be a read error, since a much larger clone differs from it by one base. The V and J genes are TRBV12-3 or TRBV12-4 and TRBJ2-7; TRBD2 matches 8 bases. This CDR3 is built from 13 residues. CDR3 DNA sequence: TGTTCCAGCAGTTTACAAGCGGGAGACGAGCAGTACTTC. Its protein product is CSSSLQAGDEQYF.

This clonotype was detected many times. The gene calls are TRBV4-1 and TRBJ2-5; D remains ambiguous. CDR3 length equals 15 residues. The germline V gene has CDR1 MGHRA and CDR2 YSYEKL. V was shortened by 0 bases and J by 4 bases, with 12 bases between the two germline ends. CDR3 in amino acids: CASSQDQASGETQYF. CDR3 DNA sequence: TGCGCCAGCAGCCAAGATCAGGCTAGTGGAGAGACCCAGTACTTC.

There are a few counts of this clonotype. The V call is TRBV7-9, the J call TRBJ1-1, with 7 bases lining up with TRBD1. CDR3 length: 13 residues. With V trimmed by 5 bases and J by 10 bases, 10 bases remained unmatched. Germline CDR1 reads SEHNR; CDR2 reads FQNEAQ (reference sequence). CDR3 sequence reads: CASSLSGAGGAFF. The CDR3 DNA reads TGTGCCAGCAGCCTCAGCGGGGCAGGGGGAGCTTTCTTT.

The chain joins TRBV6-1 to TRBJ1-2, with D unclear. CDR1 and CDR2 (germline): MNHNS, SASEGT. V lost 6 bases and J lost 0, with 8 bases in between. This CDR3 is built from 13 residues. The CDR3 is CASRQSPNYGYTF. Here the CDR3 DNA reads TGTGCCAGCAGACAGAGCCCTAACTATGGCTACACCTTC.

This clonotype has at least ten counts. This chain links TRBV20-1 with TRBJ1-5; 7 bases are a match to TRBD1. V gave up 6 bases and J gave up 4 bases; unmatched junction bases: 6. The CDR3 runs 13 residues. Germline CDR1 DFQATT, CDR2 SNEGSKA (reference sequence). CDR3 protein: CSATEGANQPQHF. Here the CDR3 DNA reads TGCAGTGCCACTGAGGGGGCGAATCAGCCCCAGCATTTT.

This clonotype has at least ten counts. The V and J genes are TRBV7-2 and TRBJ1-2, with 8 bases lining up with TRBD1. The CDR3 has 16 residues. Germline loops: CDR1 SGHTA, CDR2 FQGNSA. The trim removed 5 bases at V and 5 bases at J, leaving 13 bases unmatched. The CDR3 spells CASSPWVGTGSYGYTF. CDR3 coding DNA: TGTGCCAGCAGCCCCTGGGTCGGGACAGGAAGTTATGGCTACACCTTC.

In this sample, this clonotype turned up many times. This rearrangement joins TRBV6-2 or TRBV6-3 to TRBJ1-2; D is undetermined. The ends were cut back, 5 bases at V and 5 bases at J, with 15 bases in the middle. The CDR3 has 14 residues. Germline CDR1 and CDR2: MNHEY and SVGEGT. CDR3 bases: TGTGCCAGCAGTGGGAGGCCCCCTTCTTATGGCTACACCTTC. Residues: CASSGRPPSYGYTF.

This clonotype occurred many times. The rearrangement links TRBV20-1 to TRBJ1-1, with 8 bases that match TRBD1. The CDR3 is made up of 14 amino acids. In germline, CDR1 is DFQATT, CDR2 SNEGSKA (reference sequence). Unmatched junction bases numbered 7, after V lost 0 bases and J lost 7 bases. The CDR3 loop is CSARDRTGLGEAFF. In DNA, the CDR3 is TGCAGTGCTAGAGATAGGACAGGGCTCGGTGAAGCTTTCTTT.

This clonotype has at least ten counts. This chain uses TRBV6-6 with TRBJ1-5, with unresolved D. The CDR3 spans 20 residues. In germline, CDR1 is MNHNY, CDR2 SVGAGI (reference sequence). The germline V and J ends were trimmed by 2 bases and 3 bases, with 26 bases remaining between them. CDR3 DNA sequence: TGTGCCAGCAGTTACGCCAGGACCCCTATAGACCCCCCCGACAATCAGCCCCAGCATTTT. Translated: CASSYARTPIDPPDNQPQHF.

This clonotype has ten or more counts. J is TRBJ1-2 and V is TRBV15, with D unresolved. Germline CDR1 reads LNHNV; CDR2 reads YYDKDF (reference sequence). CDR3 length equals 15 residues. V was pared by 0 bases and J by 8 bases, with 16 bases between. In DNA, the CDR3 is TGTGCCACCAGCAGAGATCTTACCCTAGCGGGAGGCTACACCTTC. Translated: CATSRDLTLAGGYTF.

This clonotype was recorded at least ten times. The chain couples TRBV5-1 to TRBJ2-7, with 8 bases fitting TRBD1. CDR3 length equals 13 residues. CDR1 is SGHRS, CDR2 YFSETQ, per germline. Germline trimming cut 3 bases from V and 6 bases from J; bases unmatched to any gene: 5. The CDR3 region is CASSSGQEGEQYF. As DNA, the CDR3 is TGCGCCAGCAGCTCGGGACAGGAGGGCGAGCAGTACTTC.

This clonotype was seen many times. The gene calls are TRBV6-5 and TRBJ1-3; no clear D. The CDR3 has 15 residues. Trimming removed 3 bases from V and 0 bases from J, with 9 bases in between. CDR1 and CDR2 from the germline V gene are MNHEY and SVGAGI. In DNA form, the CDR3 reads TGTGCCAGCAGTTATTCGGCACCCTCTGGAAACACCATATATTTT. As protein: CASSYSAPSGNTIYF.

As concerns this clonotype: A read error is possible here, since a much larger clone lies one base away. This chain joins TRBV27 and TRBJ1-1; the D is unclear. V gave up 1 base and J gave up 3 bases, with 9 bases separating them. The CDR3 extends over 14 amino acids. Germline CDR1 is MNHEY and CDR2 is SMNVEV (reference sequence). CDR3 loop: CASSLFGRDTEAFF. CDR3 in DNA: TGTGCCAGCAGTTTATTCGGGCGGGACACTGAAGCTTTCTTT.

In this sample, this clonotype turned up many times. The genes are TRBV30 and TRBJ1-1; no definite D call. CDR3 length: 13 residues. Trimming stripped 5 bases from V and 1 base from J, with 11 bases between. Germline CDR1 is GTSNPN and CDR2 is SVGIG (reference sequence). The CDR3 DNA reads as TGTGCCTGGGGGTCTGGCCCGAACACTGAAGCTTTCTTT. Translated, it gives CAWGSGPNTEAFF.

This clonotype was seen at least ten times. This chain connects TRBV6-5 to TRBJ2-7; the D call may be TRBD1 or TRBD2 (5 bases each). Per the germline V gene, CDR1 is MNHEY and CDR2 is SVGAGI. V lost 2 bases and J 5 bases, leaving 16 bases between the germline ends. The CDR3 sequence is 15 residues long. Written as DNA, the CDR3 is TGTGCCAGCAGTTACCGGGACCAAAAACTTGACGAGCAGTACTTC. It specifies CASSYRDQKLDEQYF.

There are many counts of this clonotype. The rearrangement joins TRBV29-1 to TRBJ1-1, with 7 positions matching TRBD1. Germline values: CDR1 SQVTM, CDR2 ANQGSEA. The trim removed 3 bases at V and 0 bases at J, leaving 1 base unmatched. The CDR3 runs 13 residues. CDR3 sequence reads: CSVEGQMNTEAFF. For the CDR3, the DNA is TGCAGCGTTGAGGGACAGATGAACACTGAAGCTTTCTTT.

The sample holds many counts of this clonotype. The CDR3 here is CASSQGVRGVTEAFF. In DNA, the CDR3 is TGTGCCAGCAGCCAAGGGGTAAGAGGGGTCACTGAAGCTTTCTTT. The J gene is TRBJ1-1, the V gene TRBV13, with a possible D match to TRBD1 (5 bases). V shed 5 bases and J shed 4 bases, with 17 bases lying between them. This CDR3 is built from 15 residues. Looked up from germline, CDR1 is PRHDT and CDR2 is FYEKMQ (reference sequence).

This clonotype was picked up many times. The chain couples TRBV2 to TRBJ2-7; unclear D gene. The CDR3 totals 15 residues. V lost 3 bases to trimming and J lost 3 bases, with 15 bases between them. CDR1 is SNHLY and CDR2 is FYNNEI in the germline V gene. The CDR3 DNA is TGTGCCAGCAGTGACACGAATCCGCGGCGCTACGAGCAGTACTTC. Translation: CASSDTNPRRYEQYF.

In its sample, this clonotype was seen many times. A junction boundary mismatches the germline segment, possibly from a read error. The CDR3 region is CASSLVGGTETF. The CDR3 nucleotides read TGTGCCAGCAGCTTAGTAGGCGGGACAGAGACGTTC. The V gene is TRBV7-2, the J gene TRBJ2-7; weak D call: TRBD1 (7 bases). Germline CDR1 SGHTA, CDR2 FQGNSA. The CDR3 is 12 amino acids.

This clonotype was counted at least ten times. CDR3 in amino acids: CASSRPGLVPGELFF. Here the CDR3 DNA reads TGTGCCAGCAGCAGACCGGGACTAGTTCCCGGGGAGCTGTTTTTT. The chain joins TRBV12-3 or TRBV12-4 to TRBJ2-2; the match to TRBD2 covers 8 bases. The V gene end was trimmed by 6 bases and the J gene end by 6 bases; junction bases not matched to a gene: 9. This CDR3 has 15 amino acids.

The chain employs TRBV6-5 and TRBJ1-2, with D possibly being TRBD1 (5 bases). Deletions cut 2 bases from V and 8 bases from J, with 12 bases between. The CDR3 sequence is 13 residues long. Germline V gene lookup returns CDR1 MNHEY and CDR2 SVGAGI. This chain's CDR3 is CASSYAGGRGYTF. CDR3 nucleotide sequence: TGTGCCAGCAGTTACGCGGGGGGAAGGGGCTACACCTTC.

The table lists this clonotype with many counts. This chain joins TRBV7-9 and TRBJ2-2; D is undetermined. The CDR3 sequence is 15 residues long. Per germline, CDR1 SEHNR and CDR2 FQNEAQ (reference sequence). V shed 5 bases and J shed 4 bases, with 14 bases lying between them. In DNA, the CDR3 is TGTGCCAGCAGCGCAGGTTTCTATAGCACCGGGGAGCTGTTTTTT. It is translated as CASSAGFYSTGELFF. Supplemented by reference TRBV7-9 and TRBJ2-2, the full variable domain reads DTGVSQNPRHKITKRGQNVTFRCDPISEHNRLYWYRQTLGQGPEFLTYFQNEAQLEKSRLLSDRFSAERPKGSFSTLEIQRTEQGDSAMYLCASSAGFYSTGELFFGEGSRLTVL.